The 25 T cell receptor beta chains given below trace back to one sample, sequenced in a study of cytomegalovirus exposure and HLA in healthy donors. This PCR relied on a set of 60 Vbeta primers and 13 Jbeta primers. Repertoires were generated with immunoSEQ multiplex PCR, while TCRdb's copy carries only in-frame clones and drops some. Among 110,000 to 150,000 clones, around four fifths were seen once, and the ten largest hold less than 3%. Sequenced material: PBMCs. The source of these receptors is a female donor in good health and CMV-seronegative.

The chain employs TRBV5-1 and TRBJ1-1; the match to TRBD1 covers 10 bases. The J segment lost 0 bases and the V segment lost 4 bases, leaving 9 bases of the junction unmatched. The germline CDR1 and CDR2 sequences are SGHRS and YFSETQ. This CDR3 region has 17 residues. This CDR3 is CASSPRDRGLLNTEAFF. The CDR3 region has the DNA TGCGCCAGCAGCCCCCGGGACAGGGGTCTGCTGAACACTGAAGCTTTCTTT.

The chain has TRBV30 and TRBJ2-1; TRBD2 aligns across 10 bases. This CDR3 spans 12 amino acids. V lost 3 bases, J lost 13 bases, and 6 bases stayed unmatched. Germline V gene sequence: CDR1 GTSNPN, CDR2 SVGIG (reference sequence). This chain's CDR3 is CAWSAGLAEQFF. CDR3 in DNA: TGTGCCTGGAGCGCCGGACTAGCGGAACAGTTCTTC.

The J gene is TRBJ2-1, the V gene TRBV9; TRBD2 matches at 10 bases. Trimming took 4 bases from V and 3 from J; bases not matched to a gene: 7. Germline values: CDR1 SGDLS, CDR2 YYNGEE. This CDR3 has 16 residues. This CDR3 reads CASSSIAGGFYNEQFF. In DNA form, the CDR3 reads TGTGCCAGCAGCTCGATAGCGGGGGGTTTCTACAATGAGCAGTTCTTC.

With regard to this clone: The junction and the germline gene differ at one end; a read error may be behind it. This chain's CDR3 is CASSLSDRDGGYPF. The CDR3 DNA sequence: TGTGCCAGCAGCCTCTCGGACAGGGACGGTGGCTACCCCTTC. The chain combines TRBV7-2 with TRBJ1-2; 8 bases fit TRBD1. Germline loops: CDR1 SGHTA, CDR2 FQGNSA. This CDR3 has 14 residues. The full variable domain, with the rest looked up from reference TRBV7-2 and TRBJ1-2, is GAGVSQSPSNKVTEKGKDVELRCDPISGHTALYWYRQSLGQGLEFLIYFQGNSAPDKSGLPSDRFSAERTGGSVSTLTIQRTQQEDSAVYLCASSLSDRDGGYPFGSGTRLTVV.

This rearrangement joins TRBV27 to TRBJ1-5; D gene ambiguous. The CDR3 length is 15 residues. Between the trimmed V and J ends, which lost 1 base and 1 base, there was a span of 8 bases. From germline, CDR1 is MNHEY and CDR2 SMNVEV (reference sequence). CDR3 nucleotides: TGTGCCAGCAGTTTATTTTCCGGGAGCAATCAGCCCCAGCATTTT. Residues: CASSLFSGSNQPQHF.

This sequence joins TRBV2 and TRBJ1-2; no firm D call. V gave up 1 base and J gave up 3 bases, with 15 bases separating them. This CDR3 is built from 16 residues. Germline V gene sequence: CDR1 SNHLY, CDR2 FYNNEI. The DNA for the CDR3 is TGTGCCAGCAGTGAAGTTACAGTGGTTTGGGACTATGGCTACACCTTC. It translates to CASSEVTVVWDYGYTF.

The CDR3 DNA is TGCGCCAGCAGCCAAGACCGGGCCTGGCGGGGCACAGATACGCAGTATTTT. This encodes CASSQDRAWRGTDTQYF. V is TRBV4-1 and J is TRBJ2-3, with D tentatively TRBD2 (5 bases). This CDR3 comprises 17 residues. Germline CDR1 reads MGHRA; CDR2 reads YSYEKL. Trimming cost V 0 bases and J 1 base, with 14 bases left between them.

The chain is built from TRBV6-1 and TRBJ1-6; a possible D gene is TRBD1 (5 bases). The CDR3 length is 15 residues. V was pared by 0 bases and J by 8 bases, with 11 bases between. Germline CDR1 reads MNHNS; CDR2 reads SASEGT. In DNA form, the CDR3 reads TGTGCCAGCAGTGAAGCGCTTCAGGGTTATTCACCCCTCCACTTT. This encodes CASSEALQGYSPLHF.

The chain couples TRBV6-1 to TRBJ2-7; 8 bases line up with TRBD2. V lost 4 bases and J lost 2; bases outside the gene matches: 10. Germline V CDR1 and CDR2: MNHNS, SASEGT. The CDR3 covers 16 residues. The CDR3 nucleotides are TGTGCCAGCAGTGGGGGGAATGCGGGGGGCCCCTACGAGCAGTACTTC. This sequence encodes CASSGGNAGGPYEQYF.

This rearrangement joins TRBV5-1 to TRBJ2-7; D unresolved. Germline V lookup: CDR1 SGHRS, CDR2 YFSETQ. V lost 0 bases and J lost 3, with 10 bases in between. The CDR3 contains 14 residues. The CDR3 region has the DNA TGCGCCAGCAGCTTGGATAAGCCCTACTACGAGCAGTACTTC. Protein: CASSLDKPYYEQYF.

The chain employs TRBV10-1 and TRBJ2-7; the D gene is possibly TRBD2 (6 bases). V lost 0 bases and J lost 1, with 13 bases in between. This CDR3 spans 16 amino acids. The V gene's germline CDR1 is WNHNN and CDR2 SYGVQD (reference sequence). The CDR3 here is CASSESSGAGSYEQYF. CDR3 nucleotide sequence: TGCGCCAGCAGTGAGTCCTCCGGGGCGGGGTCCTACGAGCAGTACTTC.

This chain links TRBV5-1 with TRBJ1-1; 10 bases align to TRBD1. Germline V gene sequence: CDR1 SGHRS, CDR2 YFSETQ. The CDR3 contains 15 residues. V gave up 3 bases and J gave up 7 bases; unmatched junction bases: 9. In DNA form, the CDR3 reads TGCGCCAGCAGCTGGGGCGACAGGGGGCATAGTGAAGCTTTCTTT. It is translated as CASSWGDRGHSEAFF. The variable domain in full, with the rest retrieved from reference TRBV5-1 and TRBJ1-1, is KAGVTQTPRYLIKTRGQQVTLSCSPISGHRSVSWYQQTPGQGLQFLFEYFSETQRNKGNFPGRFSGRQFSNSRSEMNVSTLELGDSALYLCASSWGDRGHSEAFFGQGTRLTVV.

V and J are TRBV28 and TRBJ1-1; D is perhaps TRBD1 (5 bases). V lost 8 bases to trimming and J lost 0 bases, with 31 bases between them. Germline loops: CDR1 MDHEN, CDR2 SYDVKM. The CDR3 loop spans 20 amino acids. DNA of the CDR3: TGTGCCAGCGGCAGGTATTCGTTTCGAGACAGACAGTACTTGAACACTGAAGCTTTCTTT. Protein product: CASGRYSFRDRQYLNTEAFF.

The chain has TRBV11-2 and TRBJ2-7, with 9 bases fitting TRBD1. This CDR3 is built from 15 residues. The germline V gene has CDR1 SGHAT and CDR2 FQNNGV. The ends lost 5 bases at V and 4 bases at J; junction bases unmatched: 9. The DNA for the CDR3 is TGTGCCAGCAGCCCCACAGGGGGCTCAGGGTACGAGCAGTACTTC. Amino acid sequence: CASSPTGGSGYEQYF. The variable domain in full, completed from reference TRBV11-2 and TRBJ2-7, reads EAGVAQSPRYKIIEKRQSVAFWCNPISGHATLYWYQQILGQGPKLLIQFQNNGVVDDSQLPKDRFSAERLKGVDSTLKIQPAKLEDSAVYLCASSPTGGSGYEQYFGPGTRLTVT.

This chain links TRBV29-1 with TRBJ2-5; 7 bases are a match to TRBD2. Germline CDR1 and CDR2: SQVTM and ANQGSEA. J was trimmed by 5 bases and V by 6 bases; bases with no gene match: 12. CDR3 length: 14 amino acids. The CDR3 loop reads CSVLVAGVGETQYF. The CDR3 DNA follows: TGCAGCGTCCTGGTGGCGGGAGTAGGGGAGACCCAGTACTTC.

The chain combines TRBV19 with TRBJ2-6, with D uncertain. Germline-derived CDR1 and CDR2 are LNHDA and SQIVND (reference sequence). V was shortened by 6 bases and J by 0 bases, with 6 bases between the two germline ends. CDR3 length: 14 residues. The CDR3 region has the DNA TGTGCCAGTAGAGAACTCTCTGGGGCCAACGTCCTGACTTTC. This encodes CASRELSGANVLTF.

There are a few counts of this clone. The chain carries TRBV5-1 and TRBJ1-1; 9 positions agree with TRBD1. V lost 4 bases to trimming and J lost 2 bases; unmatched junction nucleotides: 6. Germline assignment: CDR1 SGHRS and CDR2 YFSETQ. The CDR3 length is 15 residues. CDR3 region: CASSLWTGDNTEAFF. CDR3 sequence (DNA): TGCGCCAGCAGCCTCTGGACAGGGGATAACACTGAAGCTTTCTTT.

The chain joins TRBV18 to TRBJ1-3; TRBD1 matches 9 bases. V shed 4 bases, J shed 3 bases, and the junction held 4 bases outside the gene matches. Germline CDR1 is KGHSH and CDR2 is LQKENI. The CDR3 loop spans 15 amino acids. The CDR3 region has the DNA TGTGCCAGCTCACTGGACAGGGGCAGTGGAAACACCATATATTTT. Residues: CASSLDRGSGNTIYF. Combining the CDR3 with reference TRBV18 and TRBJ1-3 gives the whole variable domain NAGVMQNPRHLVRRRGQEARLRCSPMKGHSHVYWYRQLPEEGLKFMVYLQKENIIDESGMPKERFSAEFPKEGPSILRIQQVVRGDSAAYFCASSLDRGSGNTIYFGEGSWLTVV.

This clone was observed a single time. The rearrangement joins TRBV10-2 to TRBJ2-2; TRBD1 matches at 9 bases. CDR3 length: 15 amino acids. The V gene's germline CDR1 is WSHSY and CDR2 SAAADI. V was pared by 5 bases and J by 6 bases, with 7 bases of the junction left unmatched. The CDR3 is CASSPGTGSPGELFF. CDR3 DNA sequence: TGCGCCAGCAGTCCCGGGACAGGGTCCCCCGGGGAGCTGTTTTTT.

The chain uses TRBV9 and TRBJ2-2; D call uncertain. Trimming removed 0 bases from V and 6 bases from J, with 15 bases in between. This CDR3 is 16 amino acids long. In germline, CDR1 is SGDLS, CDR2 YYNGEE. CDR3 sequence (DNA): TGTGCCAGCAGCGTAGGTCCCTCGAGAGGCGCCGGGGAGCTGTTTTTT. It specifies CASSVGPSRGAGELFF.

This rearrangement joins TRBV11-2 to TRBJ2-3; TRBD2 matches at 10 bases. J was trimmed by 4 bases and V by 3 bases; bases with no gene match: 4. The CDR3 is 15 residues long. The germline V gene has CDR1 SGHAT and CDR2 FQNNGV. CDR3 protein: CASSFWTSGADTQYF. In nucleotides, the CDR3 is TGTGCCAGCAGCTTTTGGACTAGCGGAGCAGATACGCAGTATTTT.

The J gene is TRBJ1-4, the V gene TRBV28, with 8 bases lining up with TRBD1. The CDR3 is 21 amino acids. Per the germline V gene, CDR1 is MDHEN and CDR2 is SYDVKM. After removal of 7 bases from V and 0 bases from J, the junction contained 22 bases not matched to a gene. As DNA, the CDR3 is TGTGCCAGCAACCCATATAGGGGGCGACAGGGGAAGGGTTCAACTAATGAAAAACTGTTTTTT. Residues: CASNPYRGRQGKGSTNEKLFF.

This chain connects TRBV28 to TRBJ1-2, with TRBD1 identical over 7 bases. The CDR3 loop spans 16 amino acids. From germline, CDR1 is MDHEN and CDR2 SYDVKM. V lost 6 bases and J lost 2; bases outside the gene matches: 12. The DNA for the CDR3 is TGTGCCAGCAGCCTATTCGGGACAGCGGAAAACTATGGCTACACCTTC. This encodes CASSLFGTAENYGYTF.

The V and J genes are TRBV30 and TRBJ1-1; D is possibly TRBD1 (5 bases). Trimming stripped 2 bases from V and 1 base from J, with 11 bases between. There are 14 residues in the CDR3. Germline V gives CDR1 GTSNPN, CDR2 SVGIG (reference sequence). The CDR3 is CAWSSRGKNTEAFF. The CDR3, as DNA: TGTGCCTGGAGTTCCCGGGGGAAGAACACTGAAGCTTTCTTT.

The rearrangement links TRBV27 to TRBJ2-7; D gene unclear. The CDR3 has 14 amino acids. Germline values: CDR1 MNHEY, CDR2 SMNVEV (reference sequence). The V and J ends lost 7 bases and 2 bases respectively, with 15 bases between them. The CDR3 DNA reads TGTGCCAGCATTCTGTCGACACGAGCCTACGAGCAGTACTTC. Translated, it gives CASILSTRAYEQYF.